This TCR beta chain was identified in a study of blood T cell repertoires in COVID-19. Study information: The United States, Italy and Spain provided the acute and convalescent COVID-19 samples. T cells, B-cell-depleted T cells, or PBMCs supplied cDNA or gDNA.

Repertoires were generated with immunoSEQ multiplex PCR, while TCRdb's copy carries only in-frame clones and drops some. The sample yields 64,000 or so clones, more than 75% seen once. The germline V gene encodes CDR1 MNHEY and CDR2 SVGEGT. CDR3 length: 16 residues. Trimming removed 5 bases from V and 0 bases from J, with 17 bases in between. This receptor was obtained from a human donor in a cohort sampled during active COVID-19. The V and J genes are TRBV6-2 or TRBV6-3 and TRBJ2-7; possibly TRBD1 for D (5 bases). Sequenced input: peripheral blood. CDR3 amino acids: CASSPTTAVRSYEQYV. The CDR3 DNA sequence: TGTGCCAGCAGTCCCACGACAGCAGTCCGCTCCTACGAGCAGTACGTC.